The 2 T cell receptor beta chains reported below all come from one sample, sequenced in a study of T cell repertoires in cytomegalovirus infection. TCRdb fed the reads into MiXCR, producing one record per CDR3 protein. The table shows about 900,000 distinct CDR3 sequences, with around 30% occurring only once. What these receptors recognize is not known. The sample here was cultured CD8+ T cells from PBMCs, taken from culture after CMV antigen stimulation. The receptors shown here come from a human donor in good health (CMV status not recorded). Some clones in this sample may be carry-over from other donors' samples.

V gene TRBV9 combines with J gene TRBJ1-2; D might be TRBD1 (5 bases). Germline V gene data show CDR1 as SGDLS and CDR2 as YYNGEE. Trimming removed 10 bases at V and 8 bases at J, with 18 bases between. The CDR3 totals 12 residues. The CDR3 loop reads CAGEEGLGGYTF. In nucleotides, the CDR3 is TGTGCCGGAGAAGAGGGGCTTGGGGGCTACACCTTC.

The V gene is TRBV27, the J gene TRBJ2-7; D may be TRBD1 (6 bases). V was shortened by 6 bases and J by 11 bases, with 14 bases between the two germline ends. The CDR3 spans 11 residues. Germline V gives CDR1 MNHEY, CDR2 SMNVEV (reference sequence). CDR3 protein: CASRQGKEEYV. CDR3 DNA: TGTGCCAGCAGACAGGGAAAAGAAGAGTACGTC.